The 16 T cell receptor beta chains below come from one sample, sequenced in a study of shared clonotypes between healthy human individuals. The repertoire was sequenced with immunoSEQ multiplex PCR; TCRdb's copy has only in-frame clones and lacks some. The top ten hold roughly 0.13% of the sample, which has about 2,500,000 clones, more than 80% seen once. Sequencing input: naive CD4+ T cells sorted from blood. Subset indicated: CD45RA+ positively selected. The receptors were gathered from a man aged 18 to 30 in good health.

V gene TRBV6-1 combines with J gene TRBJ1-2; 10 bases agree with TRBD1. The germline V gene encodes CDR1 MNHNS and CDR2 SASEGT. This CDR3 is 15 amino acids long. After removal of 5 bases from V and 4 bases from J, the junction contained 7 bases not matched to a gene. The CDR3, as DNA: TGTGCCAGCAGTTCCGGGACAGGGGCCGGCTATGGCTACACCTTC. Amino acid sequence: CASSSGTGAGYGYTF.

The CDR3 DNA reads as TGTGCCTGGAGCCTGAATCCAAACACTGAAGCTTTCTTT. It is translated as CAWSLNPNTEAFF. V gene TRBV30 combines with J gene TRBJ1-1; D is ambiguous. The ends were cut back, 3 bases at V and 2 bases at J, with 10 bases in the middle. Germline loops: CDR1 GTSNPN, CDR2 SVGIG (reference sequence). The CDR3 contains 13 residues.

The chain uses TRBV5-4 and TRBJ2-3; 14 bases match TRBD2. Losses at the gene ends were 0 bases for V and 4 bases for J; bases not matched to a gene: 4. In germline, CDR1 is SGHNT, CDR2 YYREEE (reference sequence). This CDR3 region has 17 residues. CDR3 protein: CASSLGGLAGVSDTQYF. The CDR3 nucleotides are TGTGCCAGCAGCTTGGGGGGACTAGCGGGAGTGTCAGATACGCAGTATTTT.

As to this clone: Distinct nucleotide sequences in the sample also encode this CDR3. The chain couples TRBV2 to TRBJ2-7; D unresolved. From germline, CDR1 is SNHLY and CDR2 FYNNEI. Trimming stripped 11 bases from V and 3 bases from J, with 8 bases between. CDR3 length: 10 amino acids. CDR3: CASSIYEQYF. CDR3 DNA: TGTGCCTCCTCAATCTACGAGCAGTACTTC.

This chain's CDR3 is CASNHDRGLNTEAFF. For the CDR3, the DNA is TGTGCCAGCAACCATGACAGGGGGCTTAACACTGAAGCTTTCTTT. J is TRBJ1-1 and V is TRBV6-5; 10 bases match TRBD1. There are 15 residues in the CDR3. Per germline, CDR1 MNHEY and CDR2 SVGAGI. Trimming took 7 bases from V and 2 from J; bases not matched to a gene: 7.

This chain connects TRBV5-1 to TRBJ2-6, with D maybe TRBD1 (5 bases). The CDR3 has 16 residues. V was trimmed by 0 bases and J by 1 base, leaving 8 bases between them. Germline CDR1 SGHRS, CDR2 YFSETQ. The CDR3 bases are TGCGCCAGCAGCTTGGAGGCAGGGTCTGGGGCCAACGTCCTGACTTTC. Amino acid sequence: CASSLEAGSGANVLTF. Filled out from reference TRBV5-1 and TRBJ2-6, the complete variable domain reads KAGVTQTPRYLIKTRGQQVTLSCSPISGHRSVSWYQQTPGQGLQFLFEYFSETQRNKGNFPGRFSGRQFSNSRSEMNVSTLELGDSALYLCASSLEAGSGANVLTFGAGSRLTVL.

The chain recombines TRBV7-9 with TRBJ2-3; maybe TRBD1 (5 bases). Per germline, CDR1 SEHNR and CDR2 FQNEAQ (reference sequence). The CDR3 totals 11 residues. V gave up 10 bases and J gave up 4 bases, with 9 bases separating them. The CDR3 DNA follows: TGTGCCACAGGGCGCGCAGATACGCAGTATTTT. Its protein is CATGRADTQYF.

J is TRBJ2-7 and V is TRBV18; no firm D call. The CDR3 is 15 residues long. Looked up from germline, CDR1 is KGHSH and CDR2 is LQKENI. V lost 3 bases, J lost 3 bases, and 15 bases lay in between. The CDR3 coding sequence is TGTGCCAGCTCACCGGGTCCTCCAGGTCTCTACGAGCAGTACTTC. Its translation is CASSPGPPGLYEQYF.

This chain uses TRBV4-3 with TRBJ2-1; 9 bases are a match to TRBD2. Losses at the gene ends were 4 bases for V and 9 bases for J; bases not matched to a gene: 13. The germline V gene encodes CDR1 LGHNA and CDR2 YSLEER. The CDR3 runs 16 residues. CDR3 nucleotides: TGCGCCAGCAGCCTTTTTGATAGCGGGAGTAGGATTGAGCAGTTCTTC. Residues: CASSLFDSGSRIEQFF.

The rearrangement joins TRBV5-1 to TRBJ2-7; 7 nucleotides align to TRBD1. The germline CDR1 and CDR2 sequences are SGHRS and YFSETQ. The J segment lost 4 bases and the V segment lost 4 bases, leaving 8 bases of the junction unmatched. The CDR3 is made up of 14 amino acids. Here the CDR3 DNA reads TGCGCCAGCAGCGTAATACCGGGACAGTACGAGCAGTACTTC. Its translation is CASSVIPGQYEQYF.

The rearrangement uses TRBV30 and TRBJ1-2; D might be TRBD1 (6 bases). With 0 bases removed from V and 1 base from J, the gap between germline ends came to 9 bases. Germline loops: CDR1 GTSNPN, CDR2 SVGIG (reference sequence). The CDR3 runs to 14 residues. The CDR3 here is CAWSVQGINYGYTF. In DNA form, the CDR3 reads TGTGCCTGGAGTGTTCAGGGGATTAACTATGGCTACACCTTC.

The genes are TRBV27 and TRBJ2-1, with 13 nucleotides matching TRBD2. The V and J ends lost 6 bases and 9 bases, in that order; junction bases with no gene match: 8. The CDR3 sequence is 15 residues long. The germline V gene has CDR1 MNHEY and CDR2 SMNVEV (reference sequence). CDR3 protein: CASSLPGLAGSEQFF. CDR3 in DNA: TGTGCCAGCAGCCTCCCGGGACTAGCGGGAAGTGAGCAGTTCTTC.

The sample holds a few counts of this clone. Other DNA sequences within the sample encode an identical CDR3. This chain links TRBV18 with TRBJ1-1, with 7 bases fitting TRBD1. This CDR3 contains 14 residues. The V gene's germline CDR1 is KGHSH and CDR2 LQKENI. V lost 4 bases, J lost 1 base, and 3 bases stayed unmatched. The DNA of the CDR3 is TGTGCCAGCTCACTCCGACAGGGGAACACTGAAGCTTTCTTT. Its translation is CASSLRQGNTEAFF.

The J gene is TRBJ1-1, the V gene TRBV4-3; D ambiguous. This CDR3 has 14 residues. Between the trimmed V and J ends, which lost 3 bases and 4 bases, there was a span of 12 bases. CDR1 and CDR2 from the germline V gene are LGHNA and YSLEER. CDR3: CASSQRARGTEAFF. The CDR3 DNA follows: TGCGCCAGCAGCCAGAGGGCCCGGGGCACTGAAGCTTTCTTT.

A remark on this clone: Other DNA sequences in the sample encode the same CDR3. V is TRBV20-1 and J is TRBJ2-5, with D unresolved. The V gene's germline CDR1 is DFQATT and CDR2 SNEGSKA (reference sequence). The CDR3 covers 11 residues. V lost 3 bases, J lost 2 bases, and 4 bases lay in between. For the CDR3, the DNA is TGCAGTGCTAGCGGTCAAGAGACCCAGTACTTC. Translation: CSASGQETQYF.

V usage is TRBV29-1 and J usage is TRBJ2-1, with 7 bases identical to TRBD1. The CDR3 contains 12 residues. V trimming: 7 bases; J trimming: 7 bases; junction bases outside the gene matches: 7. Germline V lookup: CDR1 SQVTM, CDR2 ANQGSEA. The CDR3 coding sequence is TGCAGCGCCAACAGGGGTGGGAATGAGCAGTTCTTC. This translates into CSANRGGNEQFF.